The 31 T cell receptor beta chains reported below all come from one sample, sequenced in a study of Tregs in tolerant kidney transplant recipients (dated by TCRdb to between 2018 and 2021). This specimen's time point label, interpreted: 6 months after combined kidney and bone marrow transplant. Related donors were used in the transplants with nonmyeloablative bone marrow transplantation, and mixed chimerism was transient in the human trials. Libraries were constructed by the immunoSEQ multiplex PCR assay. TCRdb provides this immuneACCESS table in a form limited to in-frame rearrangements. Some clones are lacking; in checked studies, under half of them reflect an unresolved V gene, and why the rest are absent is not known. The table held for this sample gives about 14,000 clones. Clones ranked in the top ten supply roughly 29% of the sample. The material was CD8+ T cells from blood (PBMCs), obtained 6 months after the transplant. Receptors were obtained from a human patient who received a combined kidney and bone marrow transplant. Some T cells may originate with the graft donor following a transplant.

Concerning this clone itself: With the read ending 3 residues before the CDR3 end, the germline J gene is used to fill in that end. The V call is TRBV4-1, the J call TRBJ2-7, with 10 bases fitting TRBD1. Germline assignment: CDR1 MGHRA and CDR2 YSYEKL. Unmatched junction bases numbered 9, after V lost 1 base and J lost 6 bases. This CDR3 has 16 residues. This CDR3 is CASSQAPGTGDLEQYF. CDR3 DNA (partial): TGCGCCAGCAGCCAAGCTCCCGGGACAGGGGATCTCGAG.

Notes on this clone: The read finishes 3 residues shy of the CDR3 end, and the germline J gene is used to complete it. V gene TRBV6-1 combines with J gene TRBJ1-2; 10 nucleotides agree with TRBD1. The CDR3 covers 16 residues. V lost 4 bases and J lost 4; bases outside the gene matches: 9. Germline CDR1 MNHNS, CDR2 SASEGT. CDR3 amino acids: CASSAYPGQGPYGYTF. The CDR3 bases that were read are TGTGCCAGCAGTGCCTACCCGGGACAGGGGCCCTATGGC.

Comments on this clone: The read comes to an end 3 residues before the CDR3 does, leaving the germline J gene to fill in the end. The genes are TRBV20-1 and TRBJ2-3; 12 bases line up with TRBD2. This CDR3 is 15 amino acids long. J lost 4 bases, V lost 6 bases, and 8 bases had no gene match. The V gene's germline CDR1 is DFQATT and CDR2 SNEGSKA (reference sequence). CDR3 sequence: CSAHGLAGWPDTQYF. CDR3 bases read: TGCAGTGCCCACGGACTAGCGGGATGGCCAGATACG.

As to this clone: The observed sequence ends 3 residues before the CDR3 terminus, with the missing tail filled in from the germline J gene. The chain uses TRBV5-1 and TRBJ2-2; either TRBD1 or TRBD2 may fit D (5 bases each). Per germline, CDR1 SGHRS and CDR2 YFSETQ. This CDR3 region has 14 residues. The CDR3 here is CASSFDRGGEKLFF. The CDR3 bases that were read are TGCGCCAGCAGCTTTGACAGAGGAGGTGAAAAG.

With respect to this clone: The missing CDR3 end, 3 residues past where the read stops, is filled in from the germline J gene. V is TRBV7-9 and J is TRBJ1-1, with D hard to call. CDR3 size: 10 residues. The germline V gene has CDR1 SEHNR and CDR2 FQNEAQ (reference sequence). V was shortened by 5 bases and J by 6 bases, with 4 bases between the two germline ends. The CDR3 spells CASSQAEAFF. The covered CDR3 bases are TGTGCCAGCAGCCAGGCTGAA.

With regard to this clone: The missing CDR3 end, 3 residues past where the read stops, is filled in from the germline J gene. V is TRBV14 and J is TRBJ2-1, with a tentative D call TRBD2 (7 bases). V gave up 0 bases and J gave up 5 bases, with 14 bases separating them. This CDR3 region has 16 residues. Germline V gives CDR1 SGHDN, CDR2 FVKESK. The sequenced CDR3 bases are TGTGCCAGCAGCCAAGACGGCAGGGGAGGGGACAATGAG. This codes for CASSQDGRGGDNE. The whole CDR3 protein is CASSQDGRGGDNEQFF.

The CDR3 loop reads CASSPRLADEQYF. The DNA read from the CDR3 is TGTGCCAGCAGCCCCCGACTAGCGGACGAG. The chain joins TRBV5-4 to TRBJ2-7; 9 positions match TRBD2. Read sequence stops 3 residues before the CDR3 end, and the germline J gene provides the missing end. Germline values: CDR1 SGHNT, CDR2 YYREEE (reference sequence). The ends lost 4 bases at V and 5 bases at J; junction bases unmatched: 4. The CDR3 is 13 residues long.

About this clone itself: The read terminates 3 residues ahead of where the CDR3 ends, so the germline J gene completes it. The chain combines TRBV5-6 with TRBJ2-4; tentative D call: TRBD2 (6 bases). CDR1 is SGHDT and CDR2 is YYEEEE in the germline V gene. The CDR3 is 15 residues long. Trimming stripped 2 bases from V and 0 bases from J, with 9 bases between. CDR3 bases read: TGTGCCAGCAGCTTTCAGGGACTAGCCAAAAACATT. Amino acid sequence: CASSFQGLAKNI. The full CDR3 sequence reads CASSFQGLAKNIQYF.

In regard to this clone: The read terminates 3 residues ahead of where the CDR3 ends, so the germline J gene completes it. V and J are TRBV12-3 or TRBV12-4 and TRBJ1-1; D gene uncertain. The CDR3 contains 14 residues. Trimming cost V 6 bases and J 0 bases, with 11 bases left between them. CDR3: CASRFQELNTEAFF. The CDR3 DNA, read in part, is TGTGCCAGCAGGTTTCAGGAATTGAACACTGAA.

About this clone itself: The read comes to an end 3 residues before the CDR3 does, leaving the germline J gene to fill in the end. The V gene is TRBV18, the J gene TRBJ1-4; D possibly corresponds to TRBD1 (6 bases). The CDR3 consists of 17 residues. Germline CDR1 is KGHSH and CDR2 is LQKENI. The CDR3: CASPKEGGSSYNSPLFF. Incomplete CDR3 DNA: TGTGCCAGCCCCAAGGAGGGGGGGAGCTCCTATAATTCACCA.

Notes on this clone: The read is 3 residues too short to cover the CDR3 end, so that end is filled in from the germline J gene. The rearrangement joins TRBV7-2 to TRBJ2-7; tentatively, D is TRBD1 (6 bases). Trimming stripped 10 bases from V and 0 bases from J, with 13 bases between. The CDR3 sequence is 13 residues long. The V gene's germline CDR1 is SGHTA and CDR2 FQGNSA. Partial CDR3 DNA: TGTGCCACTCAGGGGTTCCTCTCCTACGAG. Protein: CATQGFLSYE. Given in full, the CDR3 is CATQGFLSYEQYF.

As for this clone: The CDR3 end lies 3 residues beyond the end of the read and is filled in from the germline J gene. The chain carries TRBV6-1 and TRBJ2-7; D is possibly TRBD2 (6 bases). This CDR3 is built from 15 residues. The germline V gene encodes CDR1 MNHNS and CDR2 SASEGT. Trimming took off 2 bases at V and 2 bases at J, with 13 bases between the two ends. The part of the CDR3 DNA that was read is TGTGCCAGCAGTGAAATCCGCGGGGCCCCCTACGAG. Residues: CASSEIRGAPYE. In full, the CDR3 is CASSEIRGAPYEQYF.

A note on this clone: The read terminates 3 residues before the CDR3 end, so the remaining end is supplied by the germline J gene. The V call is TRBV3-1 (or the pseudogene TRBV3-2), the J call TRBJ1-3; TRBD1 matches 9 bases. The CDR3 is 18 residues long. CDR1 is LGHDT and CDR2 is YNNKEL in the germline V gene (reference sequence). J lost 1 base, V lost 4 bases, and 11 bases had no gene match. The CDR3 bases that were read are TGTGCCAGCAGCCCTACCGGGACAGGGTGGTGTTCTGGAAACACC. It codes for CASSPTGTGWCSGNT. The complete CDR3 sequence is CASSPTGTGWCSGNTIYF.

Regarding this clone: The DNA ends 3 residues before the CDR3 does, and the rest of the CDR3 is filled in from the germline J gene. V and J are TRBV7-9 and TRBJ2-3; D may match TRBD1 or TRBD2 (5 bases each). Germline-derived CDR1 and CDR2 are SEHNR and FQNEAQ (reference sequence). This CDR3 spans 14 amino acids. CDR3 bases read: TGTGCCAGCAGCTTAGGTGGGGCGGAGGAGACG. It yields the protein CASSLGGAEET. The entire CDR3 protein reads CASSLGGAEETQYF.

To note about this clone: The read comes to an end 3 residues before the CDR3 does, leaving the germline J gene to fill in the end. The rearrangement uses TRBV7-9 and TRBJ1-2; D gene ambiguous. The length of the CDR3 is 11 residues. V was trimmed by 6 bases and J by 3 bases, leaving 5 bases between them. The germline V gene has CDR1 SEHNR and CDR2 FQNEAQ (reference sequence). The DNA read from the CDR3 is TGTGCCAGCAGACTGGACTATGGC. It yields the protein CASRLDYG. The entire CDR3 protein is CASRLDYGYTF.

A word on this clone: The CDR3 goes on 3 residues after the read ends, and that part is filled in from the germline J gene. This chain links TRBV2 with TRBJ2-2; 7 positions agree with TRBD2. V was pared by 4 bases and J by 4 bases, with 12 bases of the junction left unmatched. CDR3 size: 17 residues. The germline V gene has CDR1 SNHLY and CDR2 FYNNEI. The CDR3 bases that were read are TGTGCCAGCAGTGGGACTAGTCCCCCGAGGCGCACCGGGGAG. This sequence encodes CASSGTSPPRRTGE. The entire CDR3 reads CASSGTSPPRRTGELFF.

Concerning this clone itself: The sequence runs out 3 residues before the end of the CDR3; the remainder is reconstructed from the germline J gene. The chain has TRBV10-3 and TRBJ2-2, with D perhaps TRBD1 (7 bases). The CDR3 covers 16 residues. Germline V CDR1 and CDR2: ENHRY, SYGVKD. V was clipped by 2 bases and J by 4 bases, with 14 bases between them. CDR3 bases read: TGTGCCATCAGTGAGGGCGGGACAGCAATCACCGGGGAG. It specifies CAISEGGTAITGE. The whole CDR3 region reads CAISEGGTAITGELFF.

In regard to this clone: The CDR3 end lies 3 residues beyond the end of the read and is filled in from the germline J gene. The chain uses TRBV20-1 and TRBJ2-7; 8 nucleotides match TRBD1. The germline V gene has CDR1 DFQATT and CDR2 SNEGSKA (reference sequence). After removal of 6 bases from V and 5 bases from J, the junction contained 9 bases not matched to a gene. The length of the CDR3 is 13 residues. CDR3 protein: CSAQDQDRDEQYF. The CDR3 bases that were read are TGCAGTGCCCAAGACCAGGACAGGGACGAG.

Points on this clone: The read ends 3 residues before the CDR3 terminus; that terminus is restored from the germline J gene. V is TRBV7-9 and J is TRBJ2-7, with D unresolved. Trimming pared 4 bases from V and 6 bases from J, leaving 13 bases between. The CDR3 runs to 13 residues. CDR1 SEHNR and CDR2 FQNEAQ come from the germline V gene (reference sequence). CDR3 DNA (partial): TGTGCCAGCAGCTCTAAGCTTGGGCGCGAG. Protein sequence: CASSSKLGRE. The complete CDR3 reads CASSSKLGREQYF.

This chain's CDR3 is CASSQLAGGTDTQYF. CDR3 bases read: TGCGCCAGCAGCCAACTAGCCGGCGGCACAGATACG. J is TRBJ2-3 and V is TRBV5-1; possibly TRBD2 for D (6 bases). The read terminates 3 residues ahead of where the CDR3 ends, so the germline J gene completes it. CDR3 length equals 15 residues. V lost 4 bases, J lost 1 base, and 13 bases lay in between. Germline CDR1 SGHRS, CDR2 YFSETQ.

To note about this clone: Read data end 3 residues before the CDR3 end; the end is taken from the germline J gene. V is TRBV5-1 and J is TRBJ1-1; tentative D call: TRBD1 (5 bases). The CDR3 consists of 15 residues. With 0 bases removed from V and 0 bases from J, the gap between germline ends came to 9 bases. The germline V gene has CDR1 SGHRS and CDR2 YFSETQ. Partial CDR3 DNA: TGCGCCAGCAGCTTGGTTGACAGCGTGAACACTGAA. Translated: CASSLVDSVNTE. The full CDR3 reads CASSLVDSVNTEAFF.

To note about this clone: The read comes to an end 3 residues before the CDR3 does, leaving the germline J gene to fill in the end. This rearrangement joins TRBV14 to TRBJ2-1; D is perhaps TRBD2 (5 bases). The V gene's germline CDR1 is SGHDN and CDR2 FVKESK. Trimming took 1 base from V and 8 from J, leaving 15 bases between them. This CDR3 has 15 amino acids. The CDR3 region is CASSQGHNTRDEQFF. CDR3 bases read: TGTGCCAGCAGCCAAGGACATAATACTAGGGATGAG.

A word on this clone: The read comes to an end 3 residues before the CDR3 does, leaving the germline J gene to fill in the end. The chain is built from TRBV2 and TRBJ1-2; tentative D call: TRBD1 (5 bases). Trimming pared 3 bases from V and 5 bases from J, leaving 13 bases between. From germline, CDR1 is SNHLY and CDR2 FYNNEI. The CDR3 is 14 amino acids. This CDR3 reads CASSEVGAAYGYTF. Incomplete CDR3 DNA: TGTGCCAGCAGTGAGGTTGGGGCAGCTTATGGC.

As regards this clone: The read comes to an end 3 residues before the CDR3 does, leaving the germline J gene to fill in the end. V is TRBV19 and J is TRBJ2-7, with TRBD2 identical over 10 bases. This CDR3 comprises 15 residues. Germline V CDR1 and CDR2: LNHDA, SQIVND (reference sequence). Trimming at V came to 1 base and at J to 0 bases, leaving 0 bases not matched to a gene. Here the CDR3 reads CASSIGTSGSYEQYF. Incomplete CDR3 DNA: TGTGCCAGTAGTATAGGGACTAGCGGCTCCTACGAG.

Turning to this clone: The CDR3 extends 3 residues past the end of the read, so its final part is completed from the germline J gene. The V call is TRBV10-2, the J call TRBJ1-2, with TRBD1 matching 11 bases. The germline CDR1 and CDR2 sequences are WSHSY and SAAADI. The length of the CDR3 is 13 residues. The CDR3 protein is CASSKDRGLGYTF. The CDR3 bases that were read are TGCGCCAGCAGCAAGGACAGGGGGCTCGGC.

On this clone: The read gets to within 3 residues of the CDR3 end, and the germline J gene fills in the rest. The chain couples TRBV29-1 to TRBJ1-1; 10 bases fit TRBD1. The CDR3 has 14 residues. Germline lookup yields CDR1 SQVTM and CDR2 ANQGSEA. J lost 5 bases, V lost 5 bases, and 8 bases had no gene match. The sequenced CDR3 bases are TGCAGCGTTCATACCGGGACAGGGGATACTGAA. Translating it yields CSVHTGTGDTE. The complete CDR3 sequence is CSVHTGTGDTEAFF. The variable domain in full, completed from reference TRBV29-1 and TRBJ1-1, reads SAVISQKPSRDICQRGTSLTIQCQVDSQVTMMFWYRQQPGQSLTLIATANQGSEATYESGFVIDKFPISRPNLTFSTLTVSNMSPEDSSIYLCSVHTGTGDTEAFFGQGTRLTVV.

The part of the CDR3 DNA that was read is TGTGCCAGCCCCATGGAGGGGGGGAGCTCCTATAATTCACCC. Protein product: CASPMEGGSSYNSP. The entire CDR3 protein is CASPMEGGSSYNSPLHF. V usage is TRBV18 and J usage is TRBJ1-6; tentative D call: TRBD1 (6 bases). Read data end 3 residues before the CDR3 end; the end is taken from the germline J gene. The CDR3 consists of 17 residues. Trimming pared 8 bases from V and 0 bases from J, leaving 17 bases between. Germline CDR1 KGHSH, CDR2 LQKENI.

In the case of this clone: The read ends 3 residues shy of where the CDR3 ends; the end is completed using the germline J gene. The chain links TRBV7-7 to TRBJ1-2, with 9 nucleotides matching TRBD1. Looked up from germline, CDR1 is SSHAT and CDR2 is FNYEAQ (reference sequence). The CDR3 runs 14 residues. The CDR3 here is CASSTGQGLDDYTF. The CDR3 bases that were read are TGTGCCAGCAGCACGGGACAGGGACTAGACGAC.

To note about this clone: Coverage ceases 3 residues before the CDR3 finishes, and the germline J gene fills in the end. The gene calls are TRBV6-2 or TRBV6-3 and TRBJ2-3; 13 bases align to TRBD2. The CDR3 covers 17 residues. Germline V lookup: CDR1 MNHEY, CDR2 SVGEGT. After removal of 2 bases from V and 2 bases from J, the junction contained 4 bases not matched to a gene. CDR3 DNA (partial): TGTGCCAGCAGTTACCAGGGACTAGCGGGAAACACAGATACG. Its protein is CASSYQGLAGNTDT. The whole CDR3 is CASSYQGLAGNTDTQYF.

About this clone: The read ends 3 residues shy of where the CDR3 ends; the end is completed using the germline J gene. This chain connects TRBV7-7 to TRBJ1-2; 9 positions match TRBD1. The CDR3 length is 17 residues. From germline, CDR1 is SSHAT and CDR2 FNYEAQ (reference sequence). The CDR3 DNA, read in part, is TGTGCCAGCAGCTTGAGGACCGGGACAGGGTCGGGGAATGAC. It specifies CASSLRTGTGSGND. The full CDR3 is CASSLRTGTGSGNDYTF.

The covered CDR3 bases are TGTGCCAGTAGCGGAGGGGGGGGCCTTTATACC. Translating gives CASSGGGGLYT. From start to end, the CDR3 is CASSGGGGLYTQYF. This rearrangement joins TRBV19 to TRBJ2-5; a weak D match, TRBD2 (7 bases). The read terminates 3 residues ahead of where the CDR3 ends, so the germline J gene completes it. CDR3 length: 14 residues. Germline values: CDR1 LNHDA, CDR2 SQIVND (reference sequence).